This T cell receptor beta chain was observed in a study of T cell responses to AZD1222 COVID-19 vaccine. Study results and caveats: Clonal diversity may have been underestimated, and the donors were mostly white British, with more females than males. Nearly half of unique spike-specific TCRs reportedly avoided B.1.351 and B.1.1.7 mutated regions. In all cases, repertoires were sampled only after the peak T cell response. With two AZD1222 doses given, Spike-specific TCR breadth and depth both rose.

Sequencing was performed with immunoSEQ multiplex PCR; in TCRdb, only in-frame clones are kept and a portion is missing. Of over 150,000 clones in the sample, 92% were seen once. On this clone itself: What it binds is not known.

CDR1 and CDR2 from the germline V gene are SNHLY and FYNNEI. V lost 4 bases, J lost 3 bases, and 22 bases lay in between. The CDR3 loop spans 18 amino acids. This clonotype was obtained from an adult in good health. This sequence joins TRBV2 and TRBJ2-1; D may be TRBD1 or TRBD2 (6 bases each). Sample: peripheral blood, taken on day 0 of AZD1222 vaccination. The CDR3 is CASSAGYNPGARYNEQFF. In DNA, the CDR3 is TGTGCCAGCAGTGCTGGATATAACCCGGGGGCGCGCTACAATGAGCAGTTCTTC.